These T cell receptor beta chains were read from a single sample in a study of graft-versus-host responses after intestinal transplantation. Antigen specificity for these receptors is unknown. Some clones are missing from TCRdb's copy, which holds only in-frame ones; the method was immunoSEQ multiplex PCR. Of 35,000 to 45,000 clones in the sample, approximately 94% are singletons; the top ten hold over 0.2%. Sample: unstimulated CD4+ T cells sorted from spleen or lymph node cells, taken before transplant. Every receptor here comes from a human donor who was the organ donor for an intestinal transplant. Both conserved end residues are trimmed from each CDR3. The order of the fields is V gene, D gene, J gene, CDR3 protein. A D gene is named only where the DNA matches it firmly.

>TRBV30|NA|TRBJ2-1
AWSRAGSYNEQF
>TRBV7-9|NA|TRBJ2-7
ASSLALYEQY
>TRBV6-1|NA|TRBJ2-1
ASSTGQSYNEQF
>TRBV7-2|TRBD1|TRBJ1-2
ASSLASKGQLGGYT
>TRBV20-1|NA|TRBJ1-2
SGGDGYT
>TRBV14|NA|TRBJ1-3
ASSLWGSGNTIY
>TRBV14|NA|TRBJ1-1
ASSLSGTKAF
>TRBV7-2|TRBD2|TRBJ2-7
ASSLEASGVPGGEQY
>TRBV28|NA|TRBJ2-1
ASSLNRGSYNEQF
>TRBV7-9|NA|TRBJ2-2
ASSPGQRNTGELF
>TRBV11-2|NA|TRBJ1-6
ASSPLYLSSYNSPLH
>TRBV9|NA|TRBJ2-5
ASSVSGEETQY
>TRBV6-6|NA|TRBJ1-2
ASSPGTALYGYT
>TRBV5-4|TRBD1|TRBJ1-2
ASSHWDRIGYGYT
>TRBV5-8|TRBD1|TRBJ2-7
ASILPGQGSYEQY
>TRBV6-1|TRBD2|TRBJ2-7
ASSDRGGYEQY
>TRBV5-1|TRBD1|TRBJ1-1
ASSLTGEEWSEAF
>TRBV5-1|NA|TRBJ2-3
ASSLEAAAHTQY
>TRBV9|NA|TRBJ1-3
ASSNLDPTGNTIY
>TRBV11-3|NA|TRBJ2-7
ASRYTGGGEQY
>TRBV5-1|TRBD2|TRBJ2-3
ASSFREGTDTQY
>TRBV7-9|NA|TRBJ1-1
ASSLSQLNTEAF
>TRBV6-9|NA|TRBJ1-6
ASSYEGVGSPLH
>TRBV5-1|TRBD2|TRBJ2-5
ASRLAGYQETQY
>TRBV5-1|TRBD2|TRBJ2-2
ASSLAGGYTGELF
>TRBV7-8|NA|TRBJ2-1
ASSTDTYNEQF
>TRBV7-2|NA|TRBJ1-2
ASSLEGRTNYGYT
>TRBV10-3|NA|TRBJ1-2
AISGTGVDYGYT
>TRBV5-4|NA|TRBJ1-3
ASSLRGFSGNTIY
>TRBV11-3|TRBD1|TRBJ1-1
ASSLGDRGAVDTEAF
>TRBV15|NA|TRBJ2-1
ATSREGVEQF
>TRBV6-6|TRBD1|TRBJ1-2
ASSRDRGYGYT
>TRBV6-6|TRBD1|TRBJ1-5
ASSYGTGYSNQPQH
>TRBV29-1|TRBD1|TRBJ2-7
SVGHRTGDVN
>TRBV6-5|NA|TRBJ2-7
ASIPGGSYEQY
>TRBV27|NA|TRBJ1-4
ASSLNGGGTNEKLF
>TRBV7-2|NA|TRBJ1-6
ASSFQGKEGSPLH
>TRBV5-1|TRBD1|TRBJ1-1
ASSGTGDTEAF
>TRBV6-6|NA|TRBJ2-3
ASSYVVGRPTDTQY
>TRBV5-4|NA|TRBJ2-7
ASSSGPLQGGGYEQY
>TRBV5-1|TRBD2|TRBJ2-2
ASSSLAGTGELF
>TRBV5-4|NA|TRBJ2-6
ASGWGQMLSGANVLT
>TRBV19|NA|TRBJ2-2
ASSIGEDTGELF
>TRBV4-2|NA|TRBJ2-3
ASSREESYTDTQY
>TRBV9|NA|TRBJ1-3
ASSARQGNTIY
>TRBV6-1|TRBD1|TRBJ2-7
ASSARDRAYEQY
>TRBV11-2|NA|TRBJ1-5
ASSRHRNQPQH
>TRBV7-9|NA|TRBJ1-1
ASSDTKTGRNTEAF
>TRBV2|NA|TRBJ1-3
ASKGVGGNTIY
>TRBV5-6|TRBD1|TRBJ1-2
ASSPRDRDAGGYT